This T cell receptor (beta chain) was identified during a study of blood T cell repertoires in COVID-19. Study-level information: T cells, B-cell-depleted T cells, or PBMCs provided the cDNA or gDNA that served as material.

Enrollees, roughly 18 to 90 years old, lived in 25 or so US areas. Germline assignment: CDR1 MDHEN and CDR2 SYDVKM. V was pared by 5 bases and J by 4 bases, with 14 bases between. CDR3 length: 14 amino acids. The method was immunoSEQ multiplex PCR; TCRdb's version includes in-frame clones alone and lacks a portion of them. The sample includes 140,000 to 150,000 clones, approximately 90% of them seen just once. The TCR sequence derives from a woman aged 40 to 49 who had been exposed to COVID-19. The chain links TRBV28 to TRBJ1-2; TRBD1 is a possible D gene (5 bases). The sequencing input was PBMCs or T cells enriched from blood (not recorded which). In DNA form, the CDR3 reads TGTGCCAGCAGTCTACCCAGGGTTGGCTATGGCTACACCTTC. Amino acids: CASSLPRVGYGYTF.